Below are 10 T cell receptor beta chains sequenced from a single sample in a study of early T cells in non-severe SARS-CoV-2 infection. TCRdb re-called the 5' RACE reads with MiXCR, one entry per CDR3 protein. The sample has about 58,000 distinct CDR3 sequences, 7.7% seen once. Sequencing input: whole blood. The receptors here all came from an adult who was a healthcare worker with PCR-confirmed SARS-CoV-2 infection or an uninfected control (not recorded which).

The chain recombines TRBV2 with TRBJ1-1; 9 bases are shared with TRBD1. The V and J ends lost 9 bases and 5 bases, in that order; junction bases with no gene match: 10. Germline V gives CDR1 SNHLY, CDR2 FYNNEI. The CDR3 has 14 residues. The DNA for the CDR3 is TGTGCCAGTACCGGGACAGGGCCGGGAACTGAAGCTTTCTTT. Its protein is CASTGTGPGTEAFF.

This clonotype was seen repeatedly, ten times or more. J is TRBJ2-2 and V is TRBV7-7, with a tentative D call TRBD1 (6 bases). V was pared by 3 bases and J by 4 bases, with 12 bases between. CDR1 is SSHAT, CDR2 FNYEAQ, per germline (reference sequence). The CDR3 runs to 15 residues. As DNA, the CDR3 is TGTGCCAGCAGCTTGGGGGCGGCGGGCACCGGGGAGCTGTTTTTT. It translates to CASSLGAAGTGELFF.

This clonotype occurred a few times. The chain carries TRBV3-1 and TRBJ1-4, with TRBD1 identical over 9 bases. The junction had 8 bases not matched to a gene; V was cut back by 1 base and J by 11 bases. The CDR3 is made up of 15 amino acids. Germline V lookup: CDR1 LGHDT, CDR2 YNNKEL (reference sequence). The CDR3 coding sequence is TGTGCCAGCAGCCAAGCGGGACAGGGCGAGCGGAAACTGTTTTTT. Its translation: CASSQAGQGERKLFF.

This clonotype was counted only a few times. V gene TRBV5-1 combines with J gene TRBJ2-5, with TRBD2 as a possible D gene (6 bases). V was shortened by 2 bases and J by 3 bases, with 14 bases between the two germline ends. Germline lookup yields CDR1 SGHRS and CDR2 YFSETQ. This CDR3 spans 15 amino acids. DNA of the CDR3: TGCGCCAGCAGCTTCCCGGGACTGAAGAAAGAGACCCAGTACTTC. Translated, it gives CASSFPGLKKETQYF.

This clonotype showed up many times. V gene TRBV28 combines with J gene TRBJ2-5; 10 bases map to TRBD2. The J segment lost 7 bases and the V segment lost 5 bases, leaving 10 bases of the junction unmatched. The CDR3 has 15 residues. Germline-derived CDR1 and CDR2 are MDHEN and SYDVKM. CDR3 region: CASSLPASGSGTQYF. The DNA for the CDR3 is TGTGCCAGCAGTCTTCCGGCTAGCGGGAGCGGGACCCAGTACTTC.

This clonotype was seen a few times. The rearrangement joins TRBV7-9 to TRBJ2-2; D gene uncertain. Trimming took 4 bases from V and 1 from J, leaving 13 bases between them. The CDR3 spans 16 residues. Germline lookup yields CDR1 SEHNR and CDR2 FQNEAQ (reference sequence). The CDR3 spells CASSSRYVMNTGELFF. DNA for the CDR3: TGTGCCAGCAGCTCCCGCTACGTGATGAACACCGGGGAGCTGTTTTTT.

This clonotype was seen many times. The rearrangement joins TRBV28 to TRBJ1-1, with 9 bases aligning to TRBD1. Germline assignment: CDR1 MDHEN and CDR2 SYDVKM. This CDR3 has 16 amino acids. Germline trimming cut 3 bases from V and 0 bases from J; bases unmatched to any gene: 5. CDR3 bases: TGTGCCAGCAGTTTCACAGGGGGCAACATGAACACTGAAGCTTTCTTT. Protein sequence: CASSFTGGNMNTEAFF. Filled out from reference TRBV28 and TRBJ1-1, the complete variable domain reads DVKVTQSSRYLVKRTGEKVFLECVQDMDHENMFWYRQDPGLGLRLIYFSYDVKMKEKGDIPEGYSVSREKKERFSLILESASTNQTSMYLCASSFTGGNMNTEAFFGQGTRLTVV.

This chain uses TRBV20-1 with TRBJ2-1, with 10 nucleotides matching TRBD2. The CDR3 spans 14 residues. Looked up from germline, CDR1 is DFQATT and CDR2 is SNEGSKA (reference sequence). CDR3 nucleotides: TGCAGGGGGGCTAGCGGGAGCTCCTACAATGAGCAGTTCTTC. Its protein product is CRGASGSSYNEQFF.

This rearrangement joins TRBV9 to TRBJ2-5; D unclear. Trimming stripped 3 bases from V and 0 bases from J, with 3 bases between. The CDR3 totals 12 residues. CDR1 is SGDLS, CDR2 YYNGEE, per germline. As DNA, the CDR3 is TGTGCCAGCAGCGCCGACCAAGAGACCCAGTACTTC. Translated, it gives CASSADQETQYF.

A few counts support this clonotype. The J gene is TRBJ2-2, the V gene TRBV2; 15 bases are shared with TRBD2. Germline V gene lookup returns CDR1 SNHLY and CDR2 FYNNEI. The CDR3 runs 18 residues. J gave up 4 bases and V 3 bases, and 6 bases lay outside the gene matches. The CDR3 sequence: CASSDSGLAGGTTGELFF. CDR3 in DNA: TGTGCCAGCAGTGATTCGGGACTAGCGGGAGGAACCACCGGGGAGCTGTTTTTT.